This is a list of T cell receptor beta chains from one sample in a study of blood T cell repertoires in COVID-19. The assay was immunoSEQ multiplex PCR, and TCRdb's table has in-frame clones only and misses some. The sample holds 95,000 to 150,000 clones, around 80% seen once. Sequenced material: peripheral blood. The receptors were gathered from a man aged 55 to 70 with active or convalescent COVID-19. CDR3s include the opening cysteine and the closing phenylalanine or tryptophan. Fields, in order: CDR3 length, V gene, J gene, clone size, CDR3 protein. The size of a clone is reported for some rows only, either as once, few or many, or as a class for expanded clones.

>15|TRBV27|TRBJ2-3|once
CASSLQGARADTQYF
>18|TRBV7-6|TRBJ2-7|NA
CASSLGRGQGNGGYEQYF
>16|TRBV5-4|TRBJ2-5|NA
CASRPGLAGGPKTQYF
>16|TRBV29-1|TRBJ1-1|few
CSVNRGSGQGNTEAFF
>16|TRBV24-1|TRBJ2-2|NA
CATSDRGQANTGELFF
>14|TRBV11-3|TRBJ2-7|NA
CASSDRDRDDEQYF
>14|TRBV28|TRBJ2-1|NA
CASSSHLIYNEQFF
>13|TRBV5-1|TRBJ2-7|NA
CASSLGESDEQYF
>17|TRBV19|TRBJ2-3|NA
CASSRLAGGTSTDTQYF
>16|TRBV6-2/TRBV6-3|TRBJ1-5|NA
CASSYYGTVSNQPQHF
>13|TRBV30|TRBJ1-4|once
CAWGTGVNEKLFF
>15|TRBV28|TRBJ2-7|NA
CASSSPQAGDYEQYF
>15|TRBV2|TRBJ2-5|NA
CASCTAGGAGETQYF
>14|TRBV6-1|TRBJ1-1|few
CASSDQGTYTEAFF
>12|TRBV3-1/TRBV3-2|TRBJ2-1|NA
CASSSQYNEQFF
>14|TRBV5-4|TRBJ2-1|NA
CASSRAISYNEQFF
>15|TRBV11-3|TRBJ2-3|NA
CASSPRQGATDTQYF
>18|TRBV6-1|TRBJ1-5|NA
CASSEHTPGQHSNQPQHF
>15|TRBV18|TRBJ2-7|many
CASSPGRTNHHEQYF
>15|TRBV21-1|TRBJ2-7|NA
CASLRTSGLGREQYF
>13|TRBV19|TRBJ2-5|NA
CASSPRGGETQYF
>18|TRBV5-8|TRBJ2-1|NA
CAITSMRRIFGVYNEQFF
>15|TRBV10-3|TRBJ2-5|once
CAISIGQGADETQYF
>16|TRBV5-6|TRBJ2-1|NA
CASSLRTSGRLNEQFF
>16|TRBV15|TRBJ1-1|NA
CATSRDRRQRNTEAFF
>15|TRBV9|TRBJ2-5|NA
CASSVGPGMVETQYF
>13|TRBV7-3|TRBJ2-2|NA
CASSFRGPGELFF
>14|TRBV11-2|TRBJ2-1|NA
CASRLLAGVGEQFF
>14|TRBV24-1|TRBJ1-2|NA
CATSYRDRAYGYTF
>13|TRBV19|TRBJ1-1|once
CASSIILNTEAFF
>13|TRBV3-1/TRBV3-2|TRBJ2-7|NA
CASSPARRYEQYF
>18|TRBV4-2|TRBJ1-2|NA
CASSQDLTGAGLGYGYTF
>13|TRBV18|TRBJ2-5|NA
CASSAFRGETQYF
>13|TRBV24-1|TRBJ1-4|NA
CATQQQGNEKLFF
>11|TRBV20-1|TRBJ1-1|NA
CSASRESEAFF
>16|TRBV28|TRBJ2-5|NA
CASSRGLAGEQETQYF
>13|TRBV19|TRBJ2-3|NA
CASKMAAGDTQYF
>12|TRBV9|TRBJ2-3|NA
CASSPPADTQYF